Each of the 10 T cell receptor beta chains below was sequenced from the same sample in a study of blood T cell repertoires in COVID-19. The method was immunoSEQ multiplex PCR; TCRdb's version includes in-frame clones alone and lacks a portion of them. The repertoire holds about 140,000 clones, about four fifths seen once, with over 7.5% in the top ten. Material for sequencing was peripheral blood. The receptors come from a woman of 80 years or more in a cohort sampled during active or convalescent COVID-19.

The chain joins TRBV3-1 (or the pseudogene TRBV3-2) to TRBJ2-5, with D tentatively TRBD1 (7 bases). The CDR3 is made up of 15 amino acids. Trimming cost V 0 bases and J 4 bases, with 12 bases left between them. Per the germline V gene, CDR1 is LGHDT and CDR2 is YNNKEL (reference sequence). CDR3 sequence: CASSQDIRGAETQYF. CDR3 coding DNA: TGTGCCAGCAGCCAAGATATCAGGGGGGCAGAGACCCAGTACTTC.

The rearrangement links TRBV18 to TRBJ1-1; D gene unclear. Germline CDR1 reads KGHSH; CDR2 reads LQKENI. CDR3 length: 13 residues. The germline V and J ends were trimmed by 3 bases and 1 base, with 6 bases remaining between them. In DNA, the CDR3 is TGTGCCAGCTCACCTCGGGAGAACACTGAAGCTTTCTTT. Amino acid sequence: CASSPRENTEAFF.

This clone was counted only a few times. The genes are TRBV15 and TRBJ1-2; TRBD1 agrees at 11 bases. The J segment lost 7 bases and the V segment lost 5 bases, leaving 9 bases of the junction unmatched. The CDR3 totals 15 residues. The germline V gene encodes CDR1 LNHNV and CDR2 YYDKDF (reference sequence). CDR3 coding DNA: TGTGCCACCAGCGGAGCGGGACAGGGGGTAGGTGGCTACACCTTC. This gives the protein CATSGAGQGVGGYTF.

This chain connects TRBV6-4 to TRBJ1-1; maybe TRBD1 (6 bases). The germline V gene has CDR1 MRHNA and CDR2 SNTAGT. The CDR3 runs 13 residues. V was cut by 10 bases and J by 6 bases, with 18 bases left in between. The CDR3 reads CAKSGTPMSEAFF. DNA of the CDR3: TGTGCCAAATCCGGGACACCTATGTCTGAAGCTTTCTTT.

The CDR3 loop is CASSAGQGARAEAFF. The CDR3 DNA reads TGTGCCAGCAGTGCAGGACAGGGGGCGAGGGCTGAAGCTTTCTTT. This sequence joins TRBV28 and TRBJ1-1; the match to TRBD1 covers 11 bases. Trimming took 5 bases from V and 6 from J; bases not matched to a gene: 8. Germline values: CDR1 MDHEN, CDR2 SYDVKM. CDR3 size: 15 residues. The variable domain in full, with the rest retrieved from reference TRBV28 and TRBJ1-1, is DVKVTQSSRYLVKRTGEKVFLECVQDMDHENMFWYRQDPGLGLRLIYFSYDVKMKEKGDIPEGYSVSREKKERFSLILESASTNQTSMYLCASSAGQGARAEAFFGQGTRLTVV.

The V and J genes are TRBV5-1 and TRBJ2-1, with 8 bases identical to TRBD2. Looked up from germline, CDR1 is SGHRS and CDR2 is YFSETQ. The V segment lost 3 bases and the J segment 7 bases; nucleotides outside the gene matches: 6. The CDR3 contains 14 residues. This chain's CDR3 is CASSSGTRQNEQFF. The CDR3 nucleotides are TGCGCCAGCAGCTCAGGGACTAGACAGAATGAGCAGTTCTTC.

The chain links TRBV6-2 or TRBV6-3 to TRBJ2-4; 7 bases are a match to TRBD1. The CDR3 length is 13 residues. Germline-derived CDR1 and CDR2 are MNHEY and SVGEGT. The J segment lost 9 bases and the V segment lost 6 bases, leaving 8 bases of the junction unmatched. The CDR3 loop reads CASSLGQLTIQYF. CDR3 in DNA: TGTGCCAGCAGCCTGGGACAGTTGACCATTCAGTACTTC.

The chain has TRBV5-5 and TRBJ2-1; D gene ambiguous. CDR3 length equals 13 residues. V shed 2 bases and J shed 7 bases, with 10 bases lying between them. Germline V gene sequence: CDR1 SGHKS, CDR2 YYEKEE (reference sequence). The CDR3 region is CASSFILGNEQFF. Written as DNA, the CDR3 is TGTGCCAGCAGCTTTATCCTCGGGAATGAGCAGTTCTTC.

This rearrangement joins TRBV15 to TRBJ2-5, with D tentatively TRBD1 (6 bases). The CDR3 contains 18 residues. Germline V gives CDR1 LNHNV, CDR2 YYDKDF (reference sequence). V shed 3 bases and J shed 4 bases, with 24 bases lying between them. The CDR3 region is CATSSQGRHGRIGETQYF. The DNA of the CDR3 is TGTGCCACCAGCAGCCAGGGGCGCCACGGGCGTATCGGAGAGACCCAGTACTTC.

The CDR3 reads CASRTTRGVSYEQYF. The CDR3 DNA sequence: TGTGCCAGCCGAACGACCCGGGGGGTTTCCTACGAGCAGTACTTC. The chain employs TRBV6-6 and TRBJ2-7; 7 nucleotides match TRBD2. The CDR3 totals 15 residues. CDR1 and CDR2 from the germline V gene are MNHNY and SVGAGI (reference sequence). The ends lost 8 bases at V and 1 base at J; junction bases unmatched: 11.